This TCR beta chain derives from a study of blood T cell repertoires in COVID-19. V was pared by 2 bases and J by 9 bases, with 12 bases between. Germline assignment: CDR1 SGHDT and CDR2 YYEEEE. The length of the CDR3 is 13 residues. Per the study methods: Scientists estimated how many nucleated cells there were by amplifying reference gene primers. Sequencing used immunoSEQ multiplex PCR; TCRdb keeps in-frame clones, though not all of them. V and J calls and clone size are given by that table; D and trimming were obtained from the DNA. The sample has under 200,000 clones; 70% to 90% are singletons. The chain has TRBV5-6 and TRBJ1-3; TRBD1 is a possible D gene (6 bases). The origin of this receptor is a woman older than 75 in a cohort sampled during active or convalescent COVID-19. Sequences were obtained from peripheral blood. The CDR3 here is CASSFKDRPTIYF. The CDR3 DNA reads TGTGCCAGCAGCTTTAAGGACAGACCCACCATATATTTT.